This section outlines one T cell receptor (beta chain) sequence together with its context. Its antigen is undetermined. CDR3 length: 12 residues. The sample comes from a study of blood T cells in healthy people across ages. Notes on the study in general: Changes seen in expanded clonotypes were possibly confounded by donor CMV status left unknown.

For the second PCR, which ran for about 6 to 11 cycles, a sample-barcoded 5' primer and a J-beta primer mix were used. TCRdb analysed the 5' RACE reads with MiXCR anew, one entry per CDR3 protein. The sample includes fewer than 1,200,000 distinct CDR3 sequences, approximately 26% seen only once; the top ten take approximately 0.7%. The sample was also linked to a second study, of T cells of mothers and their children. That source reports: All extracted RNA went into cDNA synthesis, approximately 1.4 ug per 15 ul. Unrelated pairs and related pairs have their TCR recombination output shaped similarly by thymic selection. Relative to unrelated pairs, biologically related mother-child dyads exhibited marginally greater, non-significant overlap.

This TCR was sampled from a girl aged 2 to 10 in good health. This chain connects TRBV12-3 or TRBV12-4 to TRBJ2-5, with D uncertain. The J call is in doubt because the DNA end fits TRBJ2-7 better. Material for sequencing was blood. The CDR3: CASRSSGHEQYF. As DNA, the CDR3 is TGTGCCAGCAGATCCTCGGGTCACGAGCAGTACTTC.